These 26 T cell receptor beta chains originate from one sample sequenced in a study of T cell responses to AZD1222 COVID-19 vaccine. The repertoire was sequenced with immunoSEQ multiplex PCR; TCRdb's copy has only in-frame clones and lacks some. The sample contains 140,000 or so clones, around 89% of which appear only once. The material was peripheral blood, obtained 28 days after the second AZD1222 dose. Receptor source: an adult who received the AZD1222 COVID-19 vaccine.

J is TRBJ1-1 and V is TRBV10-3, with TRBD1 as a possible D gene (5 bases). In germline, CDR1 is ENHRY, CDR2 SYGVKD. The CDR3 spans 15 residues. V gave up 8 bases and J gave up 6 bases, with 22 bases separating them. CDR3 amino acids: CAISTHPTGPPEAFF. Here the CDR3 DNA reads TGTGCCATCTCAACGCATCCGACGGGGCCACCTGAAGCTTTCTTT.

The CDR3 bases are TGTGCCAGCAGCCCCCAGGGACCGTCTGGAAACACCATATATTTT. Translating gives CASSPQGPSGNTIYF. The chain is built from TRBV5-4 and TRBJ1-3; perhaps TRBD1 as D (5 bases). The V gene's germline CDR1 is SGHNT and CDR2 YYREEE (reference sequence). The V end was cut by 4 bases, the J end by 1 base, with 12 bases between. This CDR3 has 15 residues.

The chain has TRBV6-2 or TRBV6-3 and TRBJ1-1, with 10 bases fitting TRBD1. From germline, CDR1 is MNHEY and CDR2 SVGEGT. This CDR3 region has 17 residues. V lost 0 bases and J lost 1; bases outside the gene matches: 5. In DNA, the CDR3 is TGTGCCAGCAGTTACTCCAACCGGGACAGGGGGAACACTGAAGCTTTCTTT. Translated: CASSYSNRDRGNTEAFF.

This chain joins TRBV7-3 and TRBJ1-1; 11 positions match TRBD1. The germline V gene encodes CDR1 SGHTA and CDR2 FQGTGA. Trimming at V came to 6 bases and at J to 7 bases, leaving 7 bases not matched to a gene. The length of the CDR3 is 14 residues. The CDR3 sequence: CASSPGTGGGEAFF. The CDR3 DNA sequence: TGTGCCAGCAGTCCCGGGACAGGGGGTGGTGAAGCTTTCTTT.

Notes on this clone: Within the sample, other DNA sequences also encode this same CDR3. The genes are TRBV7-3 and TRBJ1-1; 9 bases are shared with TRBD1. Unmatched junction bases numbered 4, after V lost 0 bases and J lost 5 bases. This CDR3 contains 15 residues. Germline CDR1 SGHTA, CDR2 FQGTGA. The CDR3 sequence: CASSLTTGGLTEAFF. The CDR3 bases are TGTGCCAGCAGCTTAACTACAGGGGGCTTGACTGAAGCTTTCTTT.

The gene calls are TRBV5-1 and TRBJ2-3, with a tentative D call TRBD2 (6 bases). V was pared by 5 bases and J by 4 bases, with 14 bases between. Germline CDR1 is SGHRS and CDR2 is YFSETQ. CDR3 length: 14 amino acids. CDR3 amino acids: CASRGTGLPDTQYF. CDR3 coding DNA: TGCGCCAGCAGGGGGACTGGCCTTCCAGATACGCAGTATTTT.

This clone was counted a single time. The chain combines TRBV10-1 with TRBJ2-7; 7 bases agree with TRBD1. The germline V gene encodes CDR1 WNHNN and CDR2 SYGVQD (reference sequence). The junction had 0 bases not matched to a gene; V was cut back by 0 bases and J by 1 base. The CDR3 runs 14 residues. CDR3 sequence reads: CASSESRGSYEQYF. CDR3 sequence (DNA): TGCGCCAGCAGTGAGTCCAGGGGGTCCTACGAGCAGTACTTC.

V is TRBV24-1 and J is TRBJ1-2; D is unresolved. From germline, CDR1 is KGHDR and CDR2 SFDVKD. Trimming stripped 4 bases from V and 5 bases from J, with 7 bases between. The CDR3 sequence is 12 residues long. The CDR3 sequence is CATSEADYGYTF. As DNA, the CDR3 is TGTGCCACCAGTGAGGCAGATTATGGCTACACCTTC.

J is TRBJ1-2 and V is TRBV28; D is unclear. The CDR3 has 16 amino acids. Germline CDR1 MDHEN, CDR2 SYDVKM. V lost 1 base and J 8 bases, leaving 20 bases between the germline ends. The CDR3 region is CASSLFEHATRAGYTF. CDR3 coding DNA: TGTGCCAGCAGTTTATTTGAGCACGCGACTAGGGCCGGCTACACCTTC.

The V and J genes are TRBV24-1 and TRBJ2-1; 13 bases fit TRBD2. Germline trimming cut 3 bases from V and 7 bases from J; bases unmatched to any gene: 2. This CDR3 has 15 amino acids. Germline lookup yields CDR1 KGHDR and CDR2 SFDVKD. The CDR3 here is CATSDPGLAGNEQFF. CDR3 nucleotide sequence: TGTGCCACCAGTGATCCGGGACTAGCGGGAAATGAGCAGTTCTTC.

The V and J genes are TRBV27 and TRBJ1-2; D ambiguous. Germline lookup yields CDR1 MNHEY and CDR2 SMNVEV (reference sequence). This CDR3 spans 13 amino acids. Trimming took 3 bases from V and 1 from J, leaving 6 bases between them. This CDR3 is CASSFADNYGYTF. CDR3 nucleotide sequence: TGTGCCAGCAGTTTCGCGGATAACTATGGCTACACCTTC.

The chain is built from TRBV6-5 and TRBJ2-1, with 8 bases that match TRBD2. Germline V gene lookup returns CDR1 MNHEY and CDR2 SVGAGI. This CDR3 comprises 15 residues. V trimming: 6 bases; J trimming: 6 bases; junction bases outside the gene matches: 10. In DNA, the CDR3 is TGTGCCAGCAGCGCAGGGTTTGCGGGGGGCAATGAGCAGTTCTTC. Its translation: CASSAGFAGGNEQFF.

This rearrangement joins TRBV4-1 to TRBJ2-1, with 13 positions matching TRBD2. V lost 1 base and J lost 4; bases outside the gene matches: 1. The V gene's germline CDR1 is MGHRA and CDR2 YSYEKL. The CDR3 runs 16 residues. The CDR3 nucleotides read TGCGCCAGCAGCCAAGGGACTAGCGGGAGTTACAATGAGCAGTTCTTC. As protein: CASSQGTSGSYNEQFF.

The gene calls are TRBV5-4 and TRBJ2-7; TRBD1 matches at 7 bases. The CDR3 is 14 amino acids. J was trimmed by 3 bases and V by 5 bases; bases with no gene match: 8. The germline V gene has CDR1 SGHNT and CDR2 YYREEE (reference sequence). The CDR3 DNA reads TGTGCCAGCAGGGCCGGGACAGCAAGCTACGAGCAGTACTTC. Its translation: CASRAGTASYEQYF. The full variable domain, with the rest looked up from reference TRBV5-4 and TRBJ2-7, is ETGVTQSPTHLIKTRGQQVTLRCSSQSGHNTVSWYQQALGQGPQFIFQYYREEENGRGNFPPRFSGLQFPNYSSELNVNALELDDSALYLCASRAGTASYEQYFGPGTRLTVT.

This clone was seen a single time. This rearrangement joins TRBV6-5 to TRBJ2-3, with D possibly called TRBD1 or TRBD2 (6 bases each). CDR3 size: 14 residues. Germline V gene data show CDR1 as MNHEY and CDR2 as SVGAGI. V lost 5 bases and J lost 5, with 14 bases in between. Written as DNA, the CDR3 is TGTGCCAGCAGTCCCGGGGGCGCCGGAGATACGCAGTATTTT. This codes for CASSPGGAGDTQYF.

This clone was observed once. The chain is built from TRBV19 and TRBJ2-5, with TRBD2 matching over 7 bases. Germline values: CDR1 LNHDA, CDR2 SQIVND (reference sequence). V shed 4 bases, J shed 2 bases, and the junction held 13 bases outside the gene matches. This CDR3 spans 17 amino acids. The CDR3 DNA follows: TGTGCCAGTAGTAGAGTTCCTGCGGGGGTGAGGCAAGAGACCCAGTACTTC. Translated, it gives CASSRVPAGVRQETQYF. Using reference TRBV19 and TRBJ2-5 for the parts outside the CDR3, the full variable domain is DGGITQSPKYLFRKEGQNVTLSCEQNLNHDAMYWYRQDPGQGLRLIYYSQIVNDFQKGDIAEGYSVSREKKESFPLTVTSAQKNPTAFYLCASSRVPAGVRQETQYFGPGTRLLVL.

This chain uses TRBV7-2 with TRBJ2-1, with TRBD2 matching over 8 bases. The CDR3 has 12 amino acids. V trimming: 5 bases; J trimming: 8 bases; junction bases outside the gene matches: 2. Germline values: CDR1 SGHTA, CDR2 FQGNSA. DNA of the CDR3: TGTGCCAGCAGCCCTAGCGGGTATGAGCAGTTCTTC. Translating it yields CASSPSGYEQFF. Using reference TRBV7-2 and TRBJ2-1 for the parts outside the CDR3, the full variable domain is GAGVSQSPSNKVTEKGKDVELRCDPISGHTALYWYRQSLGQGLEFLIYFQGNSAPDKSGLPSDRFSAERTGGSVSTLTIQRTQQEDSAVYLCASSPSGYEQFFGPGTRLTVL.

This rearrangement joins TRBV28 to TRBJ2-7; maybe TRBD1 (6 bases). Germline CDR1 MDHEN, CDR2 SYDVKM. The V gene lost 5 bases and the J gene lost 8 bases, with 10 bases spanning the gap. The CDR3 is 11 residues long. The CDR3 loop is CASSTGPQQYF. The CDR3 nucleotides read TGTGCCAGCAGTACAGGGCCCCAGCAGTACTTC.

The chain links TRBV25-1 to TRBJ2-3, with 8 bases lining up with TRBD2. The CDR3 runs to 15 residues. Per the germline V gene, CDR1 is MGHDK and CDR2 is SYGVNS. V gave up 3 bases and J gave up 5 bases; unmatched junction bases: 7. As DNA, the CDR3 is TGTGCCAGCAGTGAGGCCGGGGGGGAGGGAGATACGCAGTATTTT. Its translation: CASSEAGGEGDTQYF. The full variable domain, in which reference TRBV25-1 and TRBJ2-3 provide the parts outside the CDR3, is EADIYQTPRYLVIGTGKKITLECSQTMGHDKMYWYQQDPGMELHLIHYSYGVNSTEKGDLSSESTVSRIRTEHFPLTLESARPSHTSQYLCASSEAGGEGDTQYFGPGTRLTVL.

V and J are TRBV6-1 and TRBJ2-7; unclear D gene. Germline CDR1 and CDR2: MNHNS and SASEGT. The CDR3 runs to 14 residues. V lost 2 bases to trimming and J lost 6 bases, with 14 bases between them. The CDR3 nucleotides are TGTGCCAGCAGTGAATCTTGGCAGGCGTTCGAGCAGTACTTC. Translation: CASSESWQAFEQYF.

This chain uses TRBV9 with TRBJ2-5; TRBD2 matches 8 bases. With 4 bases clipped from V and 8 bases from J, the junction kept 10 bases outside the gene matches. Germline values: CDR1 SGDLS, CDR2 YYNGEE. The CDR3 totals 14 residues. The CDR3 DNA follows: TGTGCCAGCAGCCATAGCGGGGAGGGGGTAACCCAGTACTTC. Its translation: CASSHSGEGVTQYF.

The chain recombines TRBV9 with TRBJ2-1; TRBD1 matches 12 bases. CDR3 length: 16 amino acids. V shed 0 bases, J shed 8 bases, and the junction held 6 bases outside the gene matches. Germline loops: CDR1 SGDLS, CDR2 YYNGEE. The CDR3, as DNA: TGTGCCAGCAGCGTAGTCGGGACAGGGGGCGGTTATGAGCAGTTCTTC. It yields the protein CASSVVGTGGGYEQFF.

V is TRBV4-2 and J is TRBJ2-7; TRBD2 matches at 10 bases. This CDR3 has 14 amino acids. The J segment lost 3 bases and the V segment lost 4 bases, leaving 3 bases of the junction unmatched. Germline values: CDR1 LGHNA, CDR2 YNFKEQ. CDR3 sequence: CASSLEREGYEQYF. CDR3 nucleotide sequence: TGTGCCAGCAGCCTAGAGCGGGAGGGCTACGAGCAGTACTTC.

This clone was found a few times. The chain has TRBV13 and TRBJ2-1; the D gene is possibly TRBD1 (7 bases). The germline V gene encodes CDR1 PRHDT and CDR2 FYEKMQ (reference sequence). With 2 bases removed from V and 0 bases from J, the gap between germline ends came to 14 bases. The CDR3 runs 17 residues. The CDR3 nucleotides are TGTGCCAGCAGCTTAAAATCAGGGGGGAGCTCCTACAATGAGCAGTTCTTC. The encoded protein is CASSLKSGGSSYNEQFF.

J is TRBJ1-1 and V is TRBV28; the D gene is possibly TRBD1 (6 bases). Germline V lookup: CDR1 MDHEN, CDR2 SYDVKM. This CDR3 has 13 amino acids. Trimming took 6 bases from V and 8 from J, leaving 16 bases between them. CDR3 nucleotides: TGTGCCAGCAGAACCGGGACACCGGACGAAGCTTTCTTT. Protein: CASRTGTPDEAFF.

This chain links TRBV2 with TRBJ1-2, with 7 nucleotides matching TRBD1. The length of the CDR3 is 14 residues. Losses at the gene ends were 6 bases for V and 4 bases for J; bases not matched to a gene: 8. CDR1 SNHLY and CDR2 FYNNEI come from the germline V gene. CDR3: CASRDDRDPYGYTF. DNA of the CDR3: TGTGCCAGCAGAGATGACAGGGATCCCTATGGCTACACCTTC.